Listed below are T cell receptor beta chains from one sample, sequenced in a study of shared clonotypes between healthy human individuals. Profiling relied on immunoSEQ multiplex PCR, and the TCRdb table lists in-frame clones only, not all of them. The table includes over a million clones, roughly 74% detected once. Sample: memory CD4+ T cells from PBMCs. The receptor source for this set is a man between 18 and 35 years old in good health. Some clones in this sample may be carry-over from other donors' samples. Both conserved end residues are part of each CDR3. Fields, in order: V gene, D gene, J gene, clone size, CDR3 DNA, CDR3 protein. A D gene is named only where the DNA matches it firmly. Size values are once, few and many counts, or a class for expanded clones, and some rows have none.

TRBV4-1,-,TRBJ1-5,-,TGCGCCAGCAGCCAAGATAGCAACAAGGGCAATCAGCCCCAGCATTTT,CASSQDSNKGNQPQHF
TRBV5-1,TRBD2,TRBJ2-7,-,TGCGCCAGCAGCTTGGATGCTAGCGGGACTACGGTCTACGAGCAGTACTTC,CASSLDASGTTVYEQYF
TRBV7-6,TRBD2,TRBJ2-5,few,TGTGCCAGCAGCGGCGGGCCTAGCGGGAGTGAGACCCAGTACTTC,CASSGGPSGSETQYF
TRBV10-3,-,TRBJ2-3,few,TGTGCCATCGCCGGGAGCACAGATACGCAGTATTTT,CAIAGSTDTQYF
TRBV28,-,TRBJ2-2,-,TGTGCCAGCATCCGGGAATGGGGCACCGGGGAGCTGTTTTTT,CASIREWGTGELFF
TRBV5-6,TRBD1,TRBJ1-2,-,TGTGCCAGCAGTCCCGGAGGACAGGCGGGCTACACCTTC,CASSPGGQAGYTF
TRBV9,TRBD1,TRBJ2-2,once,TGTGCCAGCAGCGTAGTGGCAGGGGGCACCGGGGAGCTGTTTTTT,CASSVVAGGTGELFF
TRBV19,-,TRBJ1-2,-,TGTGCCAGTAATGCATATCCTAACTATGGCTACACCTTC,CASNAYPNYGYTF
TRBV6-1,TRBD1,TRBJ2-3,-,TGTGCCAGCAGTGAAGTCAGGGGGCTGAGGACGCAGTATTTT,CASSEVRGLRTQYF
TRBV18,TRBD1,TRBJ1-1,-,TGTGCCAGCCTACAGGGGGAAGAAACTGAAGCTTTCTTT,CASLQGEETEAFF
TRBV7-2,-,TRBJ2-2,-,TGTGCCAGCAGCTTACCCGATGGGGGCACCGGGGAGCTGTTTTTT,CASSLPDGGTGELFF
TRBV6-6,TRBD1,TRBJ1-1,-,TGTGCCAGCAGTGACAGGGGTGGGACTGAAGCTTTCTTT,CASSDRGGTEAFF
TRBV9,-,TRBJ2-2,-,TGTGCCAGCAGCGTAGGCAGCTACACCGGGGAGCTGTTTTTT,CASSVGSYTGELFF
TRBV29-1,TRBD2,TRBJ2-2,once,TGCAGCGCAGGACTAGCGGGAGCAACCGGGGAGCTGTTTTTT,CSAGLAGATGELFF
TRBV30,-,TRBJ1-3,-,TGTGCCTGGGAGACCGTTCTGTCGCCTTTCTCTGGAAACACCATATATTTT,CAWETVLSPFSGNTIYF
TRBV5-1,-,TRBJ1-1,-,TGCGCCAGCAGCTTGGCCGCAGGGAACACTGAAGCTTTCTTT,CASSLAAGNTEAFF
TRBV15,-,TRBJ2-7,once,TGTGCCACCAGCAGGGGGCTGGTCTACGAGCAGTACTTC,CATSRGLVYEQYF